The entry below describes one T cell receptor (beta chain). Trimming at V came to 6 bases and at J to 8 bases, leaving 14 bases not matched to a gene. CDR3 length: 15 residues. Looked up from germline, CDR1 is SGHTA and CDR2 is FQGNSA. The sample comes from a study of T cell changes during pregnancy in multiple sclerosis. Clones were read by immunoSEQ multiplex PCR, and TCRdb kept only the in-frame ones, dropping some. The data show approximately 70,000 clones, with around 92% seen just once and under 3% held by the top ten. Sequences were derived from peripheral blood, sampled in the first trimester of pregnancy. The TCR was taken from a female donor with multiple sclerosis, enrolled in a pregnancy study. The chain links TRBV7-2 to TRBJ2-3; 7 bases are a match to TRBD2. Here the CDR3 DNA reads TGTGCCAGCAGTACACAGACTCTAGCGGAGGGTACGCAGTATTTT. It specifies CASSTQTLAEGTQYF.